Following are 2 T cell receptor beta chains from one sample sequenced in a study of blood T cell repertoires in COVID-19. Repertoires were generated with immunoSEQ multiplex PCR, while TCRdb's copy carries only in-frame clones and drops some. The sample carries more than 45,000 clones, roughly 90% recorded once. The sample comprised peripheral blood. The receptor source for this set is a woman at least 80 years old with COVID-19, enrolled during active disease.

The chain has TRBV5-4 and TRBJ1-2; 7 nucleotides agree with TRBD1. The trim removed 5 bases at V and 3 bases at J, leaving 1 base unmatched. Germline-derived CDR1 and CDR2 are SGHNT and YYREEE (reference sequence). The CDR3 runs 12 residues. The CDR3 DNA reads TGTGCCAGCAGAGGGGGCGACTATGGCTACACCTTC. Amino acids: CASRGGDYGYTF.

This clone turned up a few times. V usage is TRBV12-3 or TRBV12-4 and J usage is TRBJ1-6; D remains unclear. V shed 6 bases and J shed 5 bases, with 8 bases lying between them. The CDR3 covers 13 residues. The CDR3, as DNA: TGTGCCAGCAGAAAAACAGATAATTCACCCCTCCACTTT. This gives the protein CASRKTDNSPLHF.